This T cell receptor beta chain is drawn from a study of blood T cell repertoires in COVID-19. As for the study in general: Samples representing acute and convalescent COVID-19 were sourced from the United States, Italy and Spain. T cells, B-cell-depleted T cells, or PBMCs provided the cDNA or gDNA that served as material.

V shed 3 bases and J 4 bases; nucleotides not matched to a gene: 6. Germline V lookup: CDR1 MNHNS, CDR2 SASEGT. The CDR3 length is 15 residues. The repertoire was sequenced with immunoSEQ multiplex PCR; TCRdb's copy has only in-frame clones and lacks some. Among 300,000 or so clones listed, around 87% were seen once. Sequencing was performed on peripheral blood. This clonotype was obtained from a woman between 45 and 65 years old who had recovered from COVID-19. This chain connects TRBV6-1 to TRBJ2-1, with TRBD2 matching over 7 bases. CDR3 in DNA: TGTGCCAGCAGTGAGACTAGCAGAAAATACAATGAGCAGTTCTTC. This translates into CASSETSRKYNEQFF.